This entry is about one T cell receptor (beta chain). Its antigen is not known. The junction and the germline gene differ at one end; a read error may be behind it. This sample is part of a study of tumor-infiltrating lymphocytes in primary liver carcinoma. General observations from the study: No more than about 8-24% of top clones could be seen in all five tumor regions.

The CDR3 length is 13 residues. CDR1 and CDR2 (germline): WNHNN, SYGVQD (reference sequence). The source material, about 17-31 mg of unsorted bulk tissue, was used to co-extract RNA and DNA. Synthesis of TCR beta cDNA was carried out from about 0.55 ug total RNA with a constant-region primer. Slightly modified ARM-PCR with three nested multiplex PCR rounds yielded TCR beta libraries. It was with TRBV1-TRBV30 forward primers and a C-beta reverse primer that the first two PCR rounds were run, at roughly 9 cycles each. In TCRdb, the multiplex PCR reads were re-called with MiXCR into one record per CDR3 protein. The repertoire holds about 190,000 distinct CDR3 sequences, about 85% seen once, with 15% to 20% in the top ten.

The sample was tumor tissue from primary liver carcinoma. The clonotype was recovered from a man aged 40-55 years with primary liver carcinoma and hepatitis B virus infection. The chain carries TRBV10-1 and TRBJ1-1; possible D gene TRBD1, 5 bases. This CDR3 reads CTSTDNFNTESFF. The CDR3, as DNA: TGCACCAGTACGGACAATTTCAACACTGAATCTTTCTTT.